This T cell receptor beta chain was recorded in a study of blood T cell repertoires in COVID-19. Study context: Italy, Spain and the United States were the sources of the convalescent and acute COVID-19 samples. In each case, the material was cDNA or gDNA derived from T cells, B-cell-depleted T cells, or PBMCs.

Libraries were prepared by immunoSEQ multiplex PCR; TCRdb keeps only in-frame clonotypes and omits some of them. The sample holds some 300,000 clones, about nine tenths seen once. The CDR3 length is 14 residues. In germline, CDR1 is GTSNPN, CDR2 SVGIG (reference sequence). The V gene lost 0 bases and the J gene lost 1 base, with 10 bases spanning the gap. This clone appeared a single time. The origin of this receptor is a woman aged 50 to 60 with COVID-19, enrolled during active disease. The sample taken for sequencing was peripheral blood. The chain links TRBV30 to TRBJ2-7; weak D call: TRBD1 (6 bases). Here the CDR3 DNA reads TGTGCCTGGAGTGTACAGGGTACTTCCTACGAGCAGTACTTC. Protein sequence: CAWSVQGTSYEQYF.